What follows are 19 T cell receptor beta chains derived from one specimen sequenced in a study of PD-1 blockade in classical Hodgkin lymphoma. Each and every patient relapsed after autologous stem cell transplantation, and patients got differing brentuximab vedotin exposure. Measured with immunoSEQ multiplex PCR; TCRdb has only the in-frame clones, and not every one. The data show about 63,000 clones, with 88% seen just once and more than 5% held by the top ten. The input for sequencing was peripheral blood mononuclear cells (PBMCs), taken before the second cycle of nivolumab. The receptor set was obtained from a human donor with classical Hodgkin lymphoma.

The gene calls are TRBV5-6 and TRBJ1-5; D is ambiguous. This CDR3 region has 14 residues. The germline gives CDR1 SGHDT, CDR2 YYEEEE. V gave up 1 base and J gave up 0 bases, with 5 bases separating them. The CDR3 spells CASSLSSSNQPQHF. CDR3 bases: TGTGCCAGCAGCTTGTCGAGTAGCAATCAGCCCCAGCATTTT.

In this sample, this clone turned up a few times. This chain links TRBV19 with TRBJ2-7; D possibly corresponds to TRBD2 (5 bases). The V and J ends lost 6 bases and 4 bases respectively, with 19 bases between them. Germline V gene data show CDR1 as LNHDA and CDR2 as SQIVND (reference sequence). The CDR3 length is 15 residues. The CDR3 is CASRASGRGGYEQYF. The CDR3 DNA sequence: TGTGCCAGTAGGGCTAGTGGGCGAGGAGGTTACGAGCAGTACTTC.

J is TRBJ1-1 and V is TRBV4-1; D call uncertain. The CDR3 runs to 14 residues. Trimming shortened V by 1 base and J by 4 bases, and 10 bases separated the two germline ends. The germline V gene encodes CDR1 MGHRA and CDR2 YSYEKL. The CDR3 nucleotides read TGCGCCAGCAGCCAAGGTTGGCGGGGCACTGAAGCTTTCTTT. The encoded protein is CASSQGWRGTEAFF.

The chain employs TRBV7-8 and TRBJ1-3; no clear D. The V and J ends lost 4 bases and 4 bases respectively, with 8 bases between them. The CDR3 covers 13 residues. Germline V CDR1 and CDR2: SGHVS, FQNEAQ. CDR3 in amino acids: CASSYGLGNTIYF. The CDR3 region has the DNA TGTGCCAGCAGCTACGGGCTGGGAAACACCATATATTTT.

The table lists this clone with a few counts. The V and J genes are TRBV5-1 and TRBJ1-1; D is unclear. Trimming took 0 bases from V and 0 from J, leaving 3 bases between them. The CDR3 loop spans 13 amino acids. Germline V gene sequence: CDR1 SGHRS, CDR2 YFSETQ. The CDR3 region has the DNA TGCGCCAGCAGCTTGGGGGTGAACACTGAAGCTTTCTTT. This encodes CASSLGVNTEAFF.

This clone turned up a few times. CDR3: CASSQEVAGRYGYTF. The CDR3 coding sequence is TGTGCCAGCAGCCAAGAGGTCGCGGGCCGCTATGGCTACACCTTC. The gene calls are TRBV14 and TRBJ1-2; D is unclear. The CDR3 has 15 residues. V was shortened by 0 bases and J by 4 bases, with 12 bases between the two germline ends. CDR1 is SGHDN and CDR2 is FVKESK in the germline V gene.

V gene TRBV9 combines with J gene TRBJ1-2; TRBD1 aligns across 7 bases. In germline, CDR1 is SGDLS, CDR2 YYNGEE. This CDR3 has 13 amino acids. V lost 3 bases and J lost 2; bases outside the gene matches: 1. The CDR3 is CASSATGNYGYTF. The CDR3 bases are TGTGCCAGCAGCGCGACAGGGAACTATGGCTACACCTTC.

The chain is built from TRBV7-9 and TRBJ1-5, with D tentatively TRBD1 (6 bases). This CDR3 is 15 amino acids long. V lost 7 bases, J lost 0 bases, and 13 bases lay in between. CDR1 is SEHNR, CDR2 FQNEAQ, per germline (reference sequence). The CDR3 loop is CASTSWDTSNQPQHF. As DNA, the CDR3 is TGTGCCAGCACCTCTTGGGACACTAGCAATCAGCCCCAGCATTTT.

There are a few counts of this clone. This chain joins TRBV6-5 and TRBJ1-2, with TRBD1 identical over 9 bases. With 2 bases clipped from V and 4 bases from J, the junction kept 8 bases outside the gene matches. The CDR3 is made up of 16 amino acids. Germline V gives CDR1 MNHEY, CDR2 SVGAGI. CDR3 amino acids: CASSYLTGQGSYGYTF. The CDR3 coding sequence is TGTGCCAGCAGTTACCTAACGGGACAGGGAAGCTATGGCTACACCTTC.

This rearrangement joins TRBV30 to TRBJ1-2; D perhaps matches TRBD1 (5 bases). The CDR3 contains 14 residues. The V end lost 2 bases, the J end lost 8 bases, and 18 bases lay between the germline ends. Germline V CDR1 and CDR2: GTSNPN, SVGIG (reference sequence). CDR3 sequence (DNA): TGTGCCTGGAGTCGCCGGGAGGGGTCCAGGGGCTACACCTTC. This encodes CAWSRREGSRGYTF.

This chain joins TRBV14 and TRBJ2-7; D unclear. The CDR3 runs 14 residues. Germline CDR1 SGHDN, CDR2 FVKESK. The germline V and J ends were trimmed by 0 bases and 4 bases, with 10 bases remaining between them. CDR3 amino acids: CASSQDLRSYEQYF. The CDR3, as DNA: TGTGCCAGCAGCCAAGACCTCAGGTCGTACGAGCAGTACTTC.

V and J are TRBV5-1 and TRBJ1-1; 7 positions match TRBD1. This CDR3 contains 14 residues. CDR1 and CDR2 from the germline V gene are SGHRS and YFSETQ. V lost 1 base, J lost 4 bases, and 4 bases stayed unmatched. CDR3 nucleotides: TGCGCCAGCAGCTTGCAGGGGGTAGTCACTGAAGCTTTCTTT. This translates into CASSLQGVVTEAFF.

CDR3 amino acids: CASSFERAGKLFF. CDR3 DNA sequence: TGTGCCAGCAGCTTTGAAAGGGCCGGAAAACTGTTTTTT. The chain combines TRBV11-1 with TRBJ1-4; D remains unclear. V lost 3 bases and J lost 10, with 12 bases in between. CDR1 is SGHAT, CDR2 FQDESV, per germline (reference sequence). CDR3 length equals 13 residues. The variable domain in full, with the rest retrieved from reference TRBV11-1 and TRBJ1-4, is EAEVAQSPRYKITEKSQAVAFWCDPISGHATLYWYRQILGQGPELLVQFQDESVVDDSQLPKDRFSAERLKGVDSTLKIQPAELGDSAMYLCASSFERAGKLFFGSGTQLSVL.

This clone was recorded once. The gene calls are TRBV27 and TRBJ2-3, with 7 bases lining up with TRBD2. Germline assignment: CDR1 MNHEY and CDR2 SMNVEV (reference sequence). This CDR3 is built from 15 residues. V shed 2 bases, J shed 4 bases, and the junction held 6 bases outside the gene matches. CDR3 bases: TGTGCCAGCAGTTTAGCGGGGGTTCAGGCAGATACGCAGTATTTT. This codes for CASSLAGVQADTQYF.

The chain combines TRBV25-1 with TRBJ1-6, with D tentatively TRBD1 (5 bases). The germline gives CDR1 MGHDK, CDR2 SYGVNS. This CDR3 contains 15 residues. V shed 6 bases and J shed 8 bases, with 17 bases lying between them. DNA for the CDR3: TGTGCCAGCAGAGCCCCGTGGGGGTTCGATTCACCCCTCCACTTT. This sequence encodes CASRAPWGFDSPLHF.

The chain joins TRBV29-1 to TRBJ2-3; D gene unclear. V lost 0 bases and J 10 bases, leaving 14 bases between the germline ends. The germline CDR1 and CDR2 sequences are SQVTM and ANQGSEA. The CDR3 is 13 residues long. The CDR3 sequence is CSVEETEALPQYF. DNA for the CDR3: TGCAGCGTTGAAGAAACAGAAGCGCTCCCGCAGTATTTT.

This chain uses TRBV5-1 with TRBJ1-1; D unresolved. The ends were cut back, 0 bases at V and 1 base at J, with 10 bases in the middle. The V gene's germline CDR1 is SGHRS and CDR2 YFSETQ. This CDR3 spans 15 amino acids. The DNA of the CDR3 is TGCGCCAGCAGCTTGGCGGGCGGAACGAACACTGAAGCTTTCTTT. Translating gives CASSLAGGTNTEAFF.

The chain carries TRBV5-1 and TRBJ2-3; D might be TRBD1 (5 bases). This CDR3 has 15 amino acids. Trimming took off 0 bases at V and 1 base at J, with 9 bases between the two ends. Germline V gene data show CDR1 as SGHRS and CDR2 as YFSETQ. The CDR3 DNA reads TGCGCCAGCAGCTTGGGACAGAGCCGCACAGATACGCAGTATTTT. Residues: CASSLGQSRTDTQYF.

The chain links TRBV27 to TRBJ2-1, with 7 bases aligning to TRBD1. The germline V gene encodes CDR1 MNHEY and CDR2 SMNVEV (reference sequence). After removal of 5 bases from V and 7 bases from J, the junction contained 8 bases not matched to a gene. The CDR3 has 14 amino acids. The CDR3 region is CASSPWTGQNEQFF. CDR3 in DNA: TGTGCCAGCAGTCCCTGGACAGGTCAGAATGAGCAGTTCTTC.